Below, 17 T cell receptor beta chains from the same sample are listed, as sequenced in a study of T cells in Graves' hyperthyroidism and ophthalmopathy. The source material, RNA transcripts, was used to amplify TCR beta CDR3 regions. Using the HTBI primer set, a first-round RT-PCR was run on the TCR CDR3. One entry per CDR3 protein results from TCRdb running MiXCR on the multiplex PCR reads. The repertoire holds approximately 200,000 distinct CDR3 sequences, with approximately 20% as singletons. Source material: blood. The source of these receptors is a man aged 35 to 55 with Graves' hyperthyroidism.

This clonotype has at least ten counts. V gene TRBV13 combines with J gene TRBJ2-4; TRBD2 is a possible D gene (6 bases). This CDR3 is built from 18 residues. The germline gives CDR1 PRHDT, CDR2 FYEKMQ (reference sequence). V lost 5 bases, J lost 2 bases, and 22 bases lay in between. Here the CDR3 reads CASSTTGVSRESKNIQYF. The CDR3 coding sequence is TGTGCCAGCAGCACCACGGGAGTCAGTCGAGAATCCAAAAACATTCAGTACTTC.

This rearrangement joins TRBV7-2 to TRBJ2-1; 16 positions agree with TRBD2. Germline values: CDR1 SGHTA, CDR2 FQGNSA. This CDR3 has 16 amino acids. The junction had 9 bases not matched to a gene; V was cut back by 1 base and J by 15 bases. This chain's CDR3 is CASSLVSGTSGGVRFF. CDR3 DNA sequence: TGTGCCAGCAGCTTAGTTTCCGGGACTAGCGGGGGGGTTCGGTTCTTC.

This clonotype was recorded many times. The chain is built from TRBV2 and TRBJ2-7, with no clear D. Trimming cost V 5 bases and J 5 bases, with 10 bases left between them. Germline V gives CDR1 SNHLY, CDR2 FYNNEI. The CDR3 consists of 12 residues. CDR3 sequence reads: CASSYQRHEQYF. Written as DNA, the CDR3 is TGTGCCAGCAGTTACCAGCGTCACGAGCAGTACTTC. Full variable domain (rest looked up from reference TRBV2 and TRBJ2-7): EPEVTQTPSHQVTQMGQEVILRCVPISNHLYFYWYRQILGQKVEFLVSFYNNEISEKSEIFDDQFSVERPDGSNFTLKIRSTKLEDSAMYFCASSYQRHEQYFGPGTRLTVT.

The chain employs TRBV19 and TRBJ1-5; no reliable D call. The germline V and J ends were trimmed by 0 bases and 1 base, with 4 bases remaining between them. The CDR3 consists of 14 residues. In germline, CDR1 is LNHDA, CDR2 SQIVND (reference sequence). The DNA of the CDR3 is TGTGCCAGTAGTATAGATACGAGCAATCAGCCCCAGCATTTT. Its translation: CASSIDTSNQPQHF.

The table lists this clonotype with a few counts. This sequence joins TRBV20-1 and TRBJ2-7; no clear D gene. The CDR3 is 14 amino acids. The germline V gene has CDR1 DFQATT and CDR2 SNEGSKA (reference sequence). Trimming cost V 3 bases and J 0 bases, with 12 bases left between them. The CDR3 coding sequence is TGCAGTGCTAGTGGGTCAGAACCCTCCTACGAGCAGTACTTC. This encodes CSASGSEPSYEQYF.

This clonotype was counted a few times. J is TRBJ2-2 and V is TRBV11-3; D might be TRBD1 (5 bases). The germline V gene has CDR1 SGHNT and CDR2 YENEEA. The CDR3 extends over 15 amino acids. V was clipped by 1 base and J by 7 bases, with 13 bases between them. As DNA, the CDR3 is TGTGCCAGCAGCTTAGGACCAGGGCGAGACGGGGAGCTGTTTTTT. Its translation is CASSLGPGRDGELFF.

This clonotype was recorded many times. The rearrangement joins TRBV20-1 to TRBJ2-1, with TRBD2 matching over 12 bases. V was clipped by 4 bases and J by 6 bases; unmatched bases: 7. CDR1 DFQATT and CDR2 SNEGSKA come from the germline V gene (reference sequence). This CDR3 region has 15 residues. The CDR3 loop reads CSAKRLAGVSNEQFF. CDR3 bases: TGCAGTGCTAAGCGACTAGCGGGGGTTAGCAATGAGCAGTTCTTC.

This sequence joins TRBV5-8 and TRBJ2-5, with 12 positions matching TRBD1. Germline V gene lookup returns CDR1 SGHTS and CDR2 YDEGEE. V shed 3 bases and J 3 bases; nucleotides not matched to a gene: 6. The CDR3 totals 16 residues. The CDR3 DNA reads TGTGCCAGCAGCTCCGGGACAGGGGGCCAGAAAGAGACCCAGTACTTC. Translating it yields CASSSGTGGQKETQYF.

V and J are TRBV12-3 or TRBV12-4 and TRBJ2-5; 8 nucleotides align to TRBD2. The J segment lost 0 bases and the V segment lost 2 bases, leaving 2 bases of the junction unmatched. The CDR3 spans 15 residues. The CDR3 bases are TGTGCCAGCAGTTTATCAGCGGGGGACCAAGAGACCCAGTACTTC. It yields the protein CASSLSAGDQETQYF.

This clonotype has ten or more counts. The CDR3 region is CASSQTNPYEQYF. The CDR3 DNA reads TGTGCCAGCAGTCAGACAAATCCCTACGAGCAGTACTTC. The rearrangement joins TRBV28 to TRBJ2-7; D uncertain. V lost 5 bases and J 2 bases, leaving 10 bases between the germline ends. CDR1 is MDHEN and CDR2 is SYDVKM in the germline V gene. The CDR3 sequence is 13 residues long.

Details on this clonotype: A much larger clonotype is one base distant, so this may be a read error. V usage is TRBV28 and J usage is TRBJ1-5; 9 bases are shared with TRBD1. The V gene's germline CDR1 is MDHEN and CDR2 SYDVKM. This CDR3 comprises 16 residues. V shed 5 bases, J shed 3 bases, and the junction held 8 bases outside the gene matches. CDR3 DNA sequence: TGTGCCAGCAGTGCCGGGACAGGGCGACTCAATCAGCCCCAGCATTTT. Amino acids: CASSAGTGRLNQPQHF. The whole variable domain, remainder taken from reference TRBV28 and TRBJ1-5, is DVKVTQSSRYLVKRTGEKVFLECVQDMDHENMFWYRQDPGLGLRLIYFSYDVKMKEKGDIPEGYSVSREKKERFSLILESASTNQTSMYLCASSAGTGRLNQPQHFGDGTRLSIL.

This clonotype occurred many times. The chain recombines TRBV7-3 with TRBJ2-7; either TRBD1 or TRBD2 may fit D (5 bases each). CDR3 size: 17 residues. Between the trimmed V and J ends, which lost 5 bases and 0 bases, there was a span of 20 bases. In germline, CDR1 is SGHTA, CDR2 FQGTGA. The CDR3 nucleotides read TGTGCCAGCAGCCCCGACCCCGGGGACGGATACTCCTACGAGCAGTACTTC. It codes for CASSPDPGDGYSYEQYF.

This clonotype was recorded many times. The CDR3 bases are TGCAGTGCTACGCAGGGGGTGCGAGGCAATCAGCCCCAGCATTTT. It yields the protein CSATQGVRGNQPQHF. The rearrangement uses TRBV20-1 and TRBJ1-5; 7 bases are shared with TRBD1. The CDR3 extends over 15 amino acids. The junction had 8 bases not matched to a gene; V was cut back by 4 bases and J by 2 bases. Germline V lookup: CDR1 DFQATT, CDR2 SNEGSKA (reference sequence).

This clonotype showed up many times. This chain joins TRBV27 and TRBJ1-1; weak D call: TRBD1 (6 bases). The CDR3 covers 14 residues. V lost 4 bases to trimming and J lost 2 bases, with 11 bases between them. In germline, CDR1 is MNHEY, CDR2 SMNVEV (reference sequence). CDR3 DNA: TGTGCCAGCAGTTCGGGGGGGGCTAACACTGAAGCTTTCTTT. Its translation: CASSSGGANTEAFF.

The sample holds many counts of this clonotype. This chain joins TRBV7-9 and TRBJ2-7; possible D gene TRBD1, 5 bases. The CDR3 length is 13 residues. Germline V gene lookup returns CDR1 SEHNR and CDR2 FQNEAQ (reference sequence). Trimming shortened V by 1 base and J by 4 bases, and 8 bases separated the two germline ends. This CDR3 is CASSLGGFYEQYF. CDR3 bases: TGTGCCAGCAGCTTAGGGGGCTTTTACGAGCAGTACTTC.

This clonotype appeared many times. V and J are TRBV5-1 and TRBJ2-2; D might be TRBD1 or TRBD2, each matching 5 bases. V was clipped by 2 bases and J by 3 bases, with 17 bases between them. This CDR3 is built from 17 residues. Germline CDR1 reads SGHRS; CDR2 reads YFSETQ. CDR3 nucleotides: TGCGCCAGCAGCTTTCTCCCCCAGGGAGTTGACACCGGGGAGCTGTTTTTT. It translates to CASSFLPQGVDTGELFF.

This clonotype came up many times. This chain connects TRBV20-1 to TRBJ2-7, with D possibly being TRBD2 (5 bases). V lost 0 bases and J 2 bases, leaving 14 bases between the germline ends. The CDR3 consists of 15 residues. The germline V gene encodes CDR1 DFQATT and CDR2 SNEGSKA (reference sequence). CDR3 amino acids: CSARDAGQSTYEQYF. In nucleotides, the CDR3 is TGCAGTGCTAGAGACGCGGGCCAAAGCACCTACGAGCAGTACTTC.